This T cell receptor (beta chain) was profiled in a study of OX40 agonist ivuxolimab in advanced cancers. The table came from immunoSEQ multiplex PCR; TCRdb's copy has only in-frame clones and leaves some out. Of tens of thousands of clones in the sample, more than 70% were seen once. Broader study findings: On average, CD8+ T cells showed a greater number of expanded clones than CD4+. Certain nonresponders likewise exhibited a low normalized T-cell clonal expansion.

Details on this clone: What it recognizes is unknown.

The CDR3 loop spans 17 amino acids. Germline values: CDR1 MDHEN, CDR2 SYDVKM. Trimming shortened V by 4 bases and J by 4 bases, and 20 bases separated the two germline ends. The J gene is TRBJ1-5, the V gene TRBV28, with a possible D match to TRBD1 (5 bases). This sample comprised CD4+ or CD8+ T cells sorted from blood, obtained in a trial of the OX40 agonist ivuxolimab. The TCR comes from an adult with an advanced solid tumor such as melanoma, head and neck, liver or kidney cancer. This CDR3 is CASSSHTGGTLNQPQHF. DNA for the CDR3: TGTGCCAGCAGTTCCCACACGGGAGGGACCCTGAATCAGCCCCAGCATTTT.